This TCR beta chain was recovered during a study of OX40 agonist ivuxolimab in advanced cancers. Germline V gene sequence: CDR1 LGHNA, CDR2 YNFKEQ. V gave up 0 bases and J gave up 7 bases; unmatched junction bases: 7. The CDR3 runs to 16 residues. Only in-frame clones appear in the TCRdb table, and some are missing; sequencing was by immunoSEQ multiplex PCR. The table has fewer than 85,000 clones, almost 85% seen once. The sequence was obtained from an adult with an advanced solid tumor such as melanoma, head and neck, liver or kidney cancer. This rearrangement joins TRBV4-2 to TRBJ2-3; 10 bases are a match to TRBD2. The source material was CD4+ or CD8+ T cells sorted from blood, sampled in a trial of the OX40 agonist ivuxolimab. CDR3 residues: CASSQDLTSGSNTQYF. The CDR3 DNA sequence: TGTGCCAGCAGCCAAGATCTGACTAGCGGGTCAAATACGCAGTATTTT.